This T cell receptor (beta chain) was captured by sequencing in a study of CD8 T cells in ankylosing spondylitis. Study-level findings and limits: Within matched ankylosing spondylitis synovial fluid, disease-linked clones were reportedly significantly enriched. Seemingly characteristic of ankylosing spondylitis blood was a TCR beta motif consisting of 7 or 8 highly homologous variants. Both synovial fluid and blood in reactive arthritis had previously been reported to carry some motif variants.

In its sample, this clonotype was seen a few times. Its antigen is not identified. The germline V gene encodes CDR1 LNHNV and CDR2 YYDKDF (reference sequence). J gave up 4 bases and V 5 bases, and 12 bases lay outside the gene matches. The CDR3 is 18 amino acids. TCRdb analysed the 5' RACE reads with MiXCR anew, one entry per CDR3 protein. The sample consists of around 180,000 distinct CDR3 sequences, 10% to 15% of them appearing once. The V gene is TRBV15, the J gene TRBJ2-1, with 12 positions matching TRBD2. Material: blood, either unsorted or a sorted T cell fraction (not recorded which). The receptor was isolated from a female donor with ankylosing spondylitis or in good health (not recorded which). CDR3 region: CATSLTTSGRGVYNEQFF. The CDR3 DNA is TGTGCCACCAGCTTGACGACTAGCGGGAGAGGGGTGTACAATGAGCAGTTCTTC. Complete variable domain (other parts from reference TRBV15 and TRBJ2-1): DAMVIQNPRYQVTQFGKPVTLSCSQTLNHNVMYWYQQKSSQAPKLLFHYYDKDFNNEADTPDNFQSRRPNTSFCFLDIRSPGLGDTAMYLCATSLTTSGRGVYNEQFFGPGTRLTVL.